The entry below gives a single TCR beta chain sequence along with its context. Only in-frame clones appear in the TCRdb table, and some are missing; sequencing was by immunoSEQ multiplex PCR. Of about 380,000 clones listed, roughly 94% were seen once; the top ten hold 0.02%. The entry originates in a study of shared T cell receptors in the human thymus. Trimming shortened V by 7 bases and J by 0 bases, and 22 bases separated the two germline ends. Germline-derived CDR1 and CDR2 are LGHNT and FRNRAP. The CDR3 sequence is 18 residues long. Source material: thymocytes. The clonotype originates from a human donor. The chain links TRBV12-5 to TRBJ2-4; D is possibly TRBD1 or TRBD2 (5 bases each). The CDR3 here is CASALPPGSQLAKNIQYF. In nucleotides, the CDR3 is TGTGCTAGTGCCCTGCCCCCAGGGAGCCAGCTAGCCAAAAACATTCAGTACTTC.